This record covers a single T cell receptor beta chain. What it binds is not known. The data are from a study of T cell repertoires in cytomegalovirus infection. Findings and limits, study-wide: Adding up the frequency of public TCR beta families identified people who carried CMV plus the relevant HLA. Across the ex vivo response, the dominant clonotypes were HLA-C-restricted CMV-specific TCR beta clonotypes.

In TCRdb, the reads were re-called with MiXCR into one record per CDR3 protein. The sample has about 740,000 distinct CDR3 sequences; around a third are singletons. Germline CDR1 reads SGHDT; CDR2 reads YYEEEE. V was clipped by 0 bases and J by 4 bases, with 10 bases between them. The CDR3 consists of 14 residues. The chain has TRBV5-6 and TRBJ2-5, with D unresolved. Sample: cultured PBMCs, taken from culture after CMV antigen stimulation. The TCR originated in a human donor in good health (CMV status not recorded). Some clones in this sample may be carry-over from other donors' samples. CDR3 sequence (DNA): TGTGCCAGCAGCTTGGGTAGGTTCGCAGAGACCCAGTACTTC. Amino acids: CASSLGRFAETQYF.